This is a list of T cell receptor beta chains from one sample in a study of CD8+ T cells in alopecia areata. Sequenced by immunoSEQ multiplex PCR; TCRdb stores in-frame clones only, minus some. The repertoire holds approximately 170,000 clones, approximately 57% seen once, with 12% to 15% in the top ten. The sequenced sample was CD4+ T cells sorted from blood, obtained at week 24, from a patient treated with tofacitinib. These receptors all come from a human donor with alopecia areata. The CDR3 runs from the conserved cysteine through the conserved F or W.

v_call,cdr3_aa
TRBV7-6,CASSSVQETQYF
TRBV18,CASSPLIRDSGDADTQYF
TRBV7-2,CASSIEGQSYNSPLHF
TRBV30,CAWSVVSGRTDTQYF
TRBV19,CASSIRRDRDEKLFF
TRBV29-1,CSAGQGLGIQYF
TRBV10-3,CAISESTGDETQYF
TRBV29-1,CASGTGFTEAFF
TRBV7-8,CASIHGNYEQYF
TRBV5-1,CASSPGQGGQPQHF
TRBV4-1,CASSHPGQGYEQYF
TRBV27,CASSTRINRETQYF
TRBV7-9,CASSSPRTATEAFF
TRBV30,CAWSVAGMNTEAFF
TRBV19,CASVGIRPHKNTEAFF
TRBV15,CATSRDRGQDGYTF
TRBV5-1,CASSQTRGRDEQYF
TRBV6-1,CASSDQLQEHRHTDTQYF
TRBV25-1,CASRGDRGSGANVLTF
TRBV2,CAGSTTGTPRF
TRBV7-3,CASSPTQRGLQETQYF
TRBV7-2,CASSRPGQKLFF
TRBV29-1,CSTRQDRNNEQFF
TRBV30,CAWSVGQPNQPQHF
TRBV5-6,CASSSHPGAGAWDTGELFF
TRBV29-1,CSVAQGLSGANVLTF
TRBV7-9,CASSWDRGAEETQYF
TRBV30,CAREQVDGGELFF
TRBV4-1,CASSLGTSTEAFF
TRBV29-1,CSVEITYEQYF
TRBV30,CAWSGRGRYSNQPQHF